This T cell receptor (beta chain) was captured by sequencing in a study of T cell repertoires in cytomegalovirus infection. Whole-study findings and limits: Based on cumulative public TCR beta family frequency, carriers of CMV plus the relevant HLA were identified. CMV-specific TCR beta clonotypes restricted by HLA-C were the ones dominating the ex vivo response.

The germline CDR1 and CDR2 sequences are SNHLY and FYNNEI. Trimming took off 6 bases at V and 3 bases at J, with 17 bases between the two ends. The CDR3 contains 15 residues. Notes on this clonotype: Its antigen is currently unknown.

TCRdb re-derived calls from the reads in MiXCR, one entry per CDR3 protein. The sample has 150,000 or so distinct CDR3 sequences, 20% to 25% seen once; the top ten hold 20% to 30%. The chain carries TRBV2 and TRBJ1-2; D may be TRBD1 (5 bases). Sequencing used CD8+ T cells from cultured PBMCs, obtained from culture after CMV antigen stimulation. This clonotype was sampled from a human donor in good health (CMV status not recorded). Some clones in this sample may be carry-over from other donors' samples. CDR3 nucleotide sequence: TGTGCCAGCAGCGGATGGGACCGTCGTGACTATGGCTACACCTTC. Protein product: CASSGWDRRDYGYTF.